One T cell receptor beta chain is described in this entry. Its antigen is unknown. It was by 5' RACE with UMI labels that the TRB cDNA libraries were prepared. With the 5' RACE reads reprocessed, TCRdb shows one record per CDR3 protein and no DNA. The sample is made up of 100,000 to 150,000 distinct CDR3 sequences, and the top ten hold approximately 0.29% of it. This specimen comes from a study of CXCR3-negative and CXCR3-positive naive CD8 T cells. Study results and caveats: In naive cells, CXCR3-negative and CXCR3-positive subsets had similar TRBV-TRBJ usage; memory cells differed.

Germline lookup yields CDR1 DFQATT and CDR2 SNEGSKA (reference sequence). CDR3 length equals 17 residues. The sequenced sample consisted of naive CXCR3- CD8+ T cells from blood. Subset reported: CD45RO-CCR7+CD27+CD95- naive CD8+ T cells lacking CXCR3 (TNR3-). The chain is built from TRBV20-1 and TRBJ1-5. The TCR originated in a human donor in good health. Some clones in this sample may be carry-over from other donors' samples. Here the CDR3 reads CSARDSEGTSFGQPQHF.